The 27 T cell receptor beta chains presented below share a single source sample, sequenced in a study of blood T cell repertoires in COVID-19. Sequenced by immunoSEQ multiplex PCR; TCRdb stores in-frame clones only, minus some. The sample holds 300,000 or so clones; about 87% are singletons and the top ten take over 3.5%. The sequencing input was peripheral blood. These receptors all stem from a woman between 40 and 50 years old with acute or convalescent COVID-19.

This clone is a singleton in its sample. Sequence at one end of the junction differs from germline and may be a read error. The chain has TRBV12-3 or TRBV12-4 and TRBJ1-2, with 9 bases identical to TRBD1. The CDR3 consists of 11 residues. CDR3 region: CASSQGTGKAF. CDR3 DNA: TGTGCCAGCAGTCAAGGGACAGGGAAAGCCTTC.

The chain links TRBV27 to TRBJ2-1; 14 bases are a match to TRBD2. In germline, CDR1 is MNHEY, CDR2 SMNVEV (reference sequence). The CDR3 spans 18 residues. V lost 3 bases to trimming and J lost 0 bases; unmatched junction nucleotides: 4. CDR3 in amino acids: CASSLGLAGVSSYNEQFF. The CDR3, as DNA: TGTGCCAGCAGTTTGGGACTAGCGGGGGTGAGCTCCTACAATGAGCAGTTCTTC.

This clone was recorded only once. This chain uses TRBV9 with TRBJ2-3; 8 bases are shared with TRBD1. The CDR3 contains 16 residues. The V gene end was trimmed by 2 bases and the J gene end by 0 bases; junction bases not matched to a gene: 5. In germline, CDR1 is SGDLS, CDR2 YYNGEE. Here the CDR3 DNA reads TGTGCCAGCAGCGTCGCACAGGGGGATAGCACAGATACGCAGTATTTT. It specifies CASSVAQGDSTDTQYF.

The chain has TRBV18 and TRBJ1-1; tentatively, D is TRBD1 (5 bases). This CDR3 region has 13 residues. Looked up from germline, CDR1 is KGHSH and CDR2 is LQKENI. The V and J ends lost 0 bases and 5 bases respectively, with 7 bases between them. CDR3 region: CASSPPQGTEAFF. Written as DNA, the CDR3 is TGTGCCAGCTCACCACCCCAGGGTACTGAAGCTTTCTTT.

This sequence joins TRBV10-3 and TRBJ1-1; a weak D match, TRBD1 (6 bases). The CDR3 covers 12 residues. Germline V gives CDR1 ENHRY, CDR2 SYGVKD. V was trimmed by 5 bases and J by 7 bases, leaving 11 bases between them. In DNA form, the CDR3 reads TGTGCCATCAGTCACAGGGAGGGTGAAGCTTTCTTT. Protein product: CAISHREGEAFF.

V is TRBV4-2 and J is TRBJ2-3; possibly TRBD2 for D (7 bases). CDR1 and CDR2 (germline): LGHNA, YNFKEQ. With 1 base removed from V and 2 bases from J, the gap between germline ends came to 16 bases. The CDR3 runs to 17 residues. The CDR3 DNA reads TGTGCCAGCAGCCAAGCCTCGCGGGGGCTGATCACAGATACGCAGTATTTT. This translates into CASSQASRGLITDTQYF.

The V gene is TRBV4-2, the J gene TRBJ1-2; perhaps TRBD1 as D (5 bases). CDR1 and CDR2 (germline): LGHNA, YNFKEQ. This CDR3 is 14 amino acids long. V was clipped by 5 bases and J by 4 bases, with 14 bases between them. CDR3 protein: CASSSRGSGYGYTF. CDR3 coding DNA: TGTGCCAGCAGCTCTCGGGGGAGCGGCTATGGCTACACCTTC.

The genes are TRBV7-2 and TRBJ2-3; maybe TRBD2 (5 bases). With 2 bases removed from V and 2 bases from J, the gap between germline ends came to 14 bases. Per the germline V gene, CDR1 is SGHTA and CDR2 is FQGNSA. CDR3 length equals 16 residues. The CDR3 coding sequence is TGTGCCAGCAGCTTATATCTGGAGGACCTCACAGATACGCAGTATTTT. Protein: CASSLYLEDLTDTQYF.

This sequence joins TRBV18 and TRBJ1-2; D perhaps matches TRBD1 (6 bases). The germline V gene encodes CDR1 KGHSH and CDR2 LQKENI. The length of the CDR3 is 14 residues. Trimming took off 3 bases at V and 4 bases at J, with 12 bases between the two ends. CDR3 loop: CASSPSRGIYGYTF. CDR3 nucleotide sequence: TGTGCCAGCTCACCTTCCAGGGGAATCTATGGCTACACCTTC.

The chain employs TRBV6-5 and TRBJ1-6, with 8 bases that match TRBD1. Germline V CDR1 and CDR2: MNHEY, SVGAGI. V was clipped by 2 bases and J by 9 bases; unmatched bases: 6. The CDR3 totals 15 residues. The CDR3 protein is CASSYRGQVGSPLHF. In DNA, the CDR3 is TGTGCCAGCAGTTACCGGGGACAGGTCGGTTCACCCCTCCACTTT.

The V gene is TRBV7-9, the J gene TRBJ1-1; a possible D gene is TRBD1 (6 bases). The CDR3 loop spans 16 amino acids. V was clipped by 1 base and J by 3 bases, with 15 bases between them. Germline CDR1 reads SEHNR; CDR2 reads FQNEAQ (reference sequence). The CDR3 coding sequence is TGTGCCAGCAGCTTAGTGTGGGGGCCGAGGGACACTGAAGCTTTCTTT. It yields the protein CASSLVWGPRDTEAFF.

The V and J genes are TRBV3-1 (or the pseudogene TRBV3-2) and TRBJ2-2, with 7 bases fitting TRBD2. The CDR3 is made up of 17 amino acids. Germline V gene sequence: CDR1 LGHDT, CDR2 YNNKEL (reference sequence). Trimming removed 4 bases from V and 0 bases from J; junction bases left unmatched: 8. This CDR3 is CASSLDGLAANTGELFF. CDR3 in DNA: TGTGCCAGCAGCCTAGACGGGCTAGCGGCGAACACCGGGGAGCTGTTTTTT.

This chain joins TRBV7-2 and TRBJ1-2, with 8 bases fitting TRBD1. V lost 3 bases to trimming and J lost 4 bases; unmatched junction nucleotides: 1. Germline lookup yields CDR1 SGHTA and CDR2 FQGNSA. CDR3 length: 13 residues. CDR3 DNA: TGTGCCAGCAGCTTTACAGGGGGCTATGGCTACACCTTC. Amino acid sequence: CASSFTGGYGYTF.

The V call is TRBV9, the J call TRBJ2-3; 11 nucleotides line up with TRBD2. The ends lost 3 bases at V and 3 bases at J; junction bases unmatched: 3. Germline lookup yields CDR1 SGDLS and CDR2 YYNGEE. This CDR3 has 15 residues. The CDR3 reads CASSAGTSGTDTQYF. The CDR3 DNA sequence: TGTGCCAGCAGCGCCGGGACTAGCGGAACAGATACGCAGTATTTT. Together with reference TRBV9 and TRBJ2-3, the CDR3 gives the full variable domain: DSGVTQTPKHLITATGQRVTLRCSPRSGDLSVYWYQQSLDQGLQFLIQYYNGEERAKGNILERFSAQQFPDLHSELNLSSLELGDSALYFCASSAGTSGTDTQYFGPGTRLTVL.

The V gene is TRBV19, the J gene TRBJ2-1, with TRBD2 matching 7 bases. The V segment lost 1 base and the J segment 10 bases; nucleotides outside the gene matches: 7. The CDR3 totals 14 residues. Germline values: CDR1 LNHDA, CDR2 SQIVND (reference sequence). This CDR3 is CASSIVPPAGEQFF. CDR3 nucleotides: TGTGCCAGTAGTATAGTTCCCCCAGCGGGAGAGCAGTTCTTC.

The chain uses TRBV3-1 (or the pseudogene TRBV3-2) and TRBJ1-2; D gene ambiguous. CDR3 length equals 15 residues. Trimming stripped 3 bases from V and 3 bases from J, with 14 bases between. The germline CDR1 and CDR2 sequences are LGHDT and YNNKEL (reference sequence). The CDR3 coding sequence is TGTGCCAGCAGCCAGACATCGGGCGGGTACTATGGCTACACCTTC. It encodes CASSQTSGGYYGYTF.

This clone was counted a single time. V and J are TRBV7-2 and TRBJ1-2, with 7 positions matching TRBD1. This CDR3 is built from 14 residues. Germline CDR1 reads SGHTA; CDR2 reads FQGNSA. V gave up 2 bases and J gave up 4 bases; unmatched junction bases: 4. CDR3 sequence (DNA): TGTGCCAGCAGCTTAACAGGGGTGAGCTATGGCTACACCTTC. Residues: CASSLTGVSYGYTF.

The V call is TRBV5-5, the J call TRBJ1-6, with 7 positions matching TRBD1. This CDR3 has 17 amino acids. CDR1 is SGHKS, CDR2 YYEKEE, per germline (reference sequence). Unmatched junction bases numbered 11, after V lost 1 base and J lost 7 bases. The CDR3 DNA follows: TGTGCCAGCAGCTTGCCACCCGTAACAGGGGTGAATTCACCCCTCCACTTT. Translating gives CASSLPPVTGVNSPLHF.

CDR3 region: CASSRTTVTSRNTIYF. DNA of the CDR3: TGCGCCAGCAGCCGAACGACAGTTACCTCGAGAAACACCATATATTTT. The rearrangement joins TRBV5-1 to TRBJ1-3, with a possible D match to TRBD1 (5 bases). Deletions cut 4 bases from V and 5 bases from J, with 19 bases between. Germline V gene data show CDR1 as SGHRS and CDR2 as YFSETQ. This CDR3 comprises 16 residues.

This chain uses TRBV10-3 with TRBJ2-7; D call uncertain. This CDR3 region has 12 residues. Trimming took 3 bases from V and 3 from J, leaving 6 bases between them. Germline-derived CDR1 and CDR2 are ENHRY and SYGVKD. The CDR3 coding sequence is TGTGCCATCAGTGATAACGGCTACGAGCAGTACGTC. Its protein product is CAISDNGYEQYV.

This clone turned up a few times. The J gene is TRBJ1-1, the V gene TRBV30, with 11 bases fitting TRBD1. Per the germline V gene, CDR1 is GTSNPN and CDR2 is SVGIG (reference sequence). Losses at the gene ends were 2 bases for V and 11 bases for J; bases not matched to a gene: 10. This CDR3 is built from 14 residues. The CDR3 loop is CAWSPRTGGRGAFF. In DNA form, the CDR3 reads TGTGCCTGGAGTCCTCGGACAGGGGGCCGGGGGGCTTTCTTT.

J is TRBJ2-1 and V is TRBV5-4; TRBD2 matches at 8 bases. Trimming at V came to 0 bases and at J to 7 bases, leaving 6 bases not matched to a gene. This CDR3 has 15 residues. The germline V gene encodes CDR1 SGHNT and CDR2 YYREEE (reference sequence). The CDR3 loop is CASSLDGGAGNEQFF. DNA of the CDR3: TGTGCCAGCAGCTTGGACGGGGGGGCCGGTAATGAGCAGTTCTTC. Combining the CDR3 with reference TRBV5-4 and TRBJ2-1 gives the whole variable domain ETGVTQSPTHLIKTRGQQVTLRCSSQSGHNTVSWYQQALGQGPQFIFQYYREEENGRGNFPPRFSGLQFPNYSSELNVNALELDDSALYLCASSLDGGAGNEQFFGPGTRLTVL.

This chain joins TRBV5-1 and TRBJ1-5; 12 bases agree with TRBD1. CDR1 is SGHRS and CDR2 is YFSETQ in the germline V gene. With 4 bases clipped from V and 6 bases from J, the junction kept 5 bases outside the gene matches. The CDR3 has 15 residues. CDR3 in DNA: TGCGCCAGCAGCCTGGGACAGGGGGCTGTTCAGCCCCAGCATTTT. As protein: CASSLGQGAVQPQHF.

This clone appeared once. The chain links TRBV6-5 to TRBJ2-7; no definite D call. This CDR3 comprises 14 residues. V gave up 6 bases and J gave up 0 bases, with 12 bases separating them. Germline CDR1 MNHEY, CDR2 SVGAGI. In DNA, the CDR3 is TGTGCCAGCAGCTTTAATAGCCACTCCTACGAGCAGTACGTC. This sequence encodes CASSFNSHSYEQYV.

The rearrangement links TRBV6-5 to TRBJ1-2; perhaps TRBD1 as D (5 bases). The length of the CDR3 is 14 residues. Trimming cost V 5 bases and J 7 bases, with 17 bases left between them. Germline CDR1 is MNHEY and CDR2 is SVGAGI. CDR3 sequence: CASSPDSGRGGYTF. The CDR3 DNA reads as TGTGCCAGCAGTCCAGATTCAGGGAGGGGTGGCTACACCTTC.

CDR3 coding DNA: TGTGCCAGCAGCCAACCGGCGGCTAGCGGGCACAATGAGCAGTTCTTC. It specifies CASSQPAASGHNEQFF. The chain carries TRBV3-1 (or the pseudogene TRBV3-2) and TRBJ2-1; 8 bases line up with TRBD2. The CDR3 contains 16 residues. Germline CDR1 LGHDT, CDR2 YNNKEL (reference sequence). V was clipped by 2 bases and J by 5 bases; unmatched bases: 8.

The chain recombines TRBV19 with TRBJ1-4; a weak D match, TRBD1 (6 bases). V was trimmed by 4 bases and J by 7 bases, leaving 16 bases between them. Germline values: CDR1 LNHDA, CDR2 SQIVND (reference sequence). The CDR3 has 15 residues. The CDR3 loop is CASSTSLGRGEKLFF. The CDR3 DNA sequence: TGTGCCAGTAGTACATCCCTGGGCAGGGGTGAAAAACTGTTTTTT.